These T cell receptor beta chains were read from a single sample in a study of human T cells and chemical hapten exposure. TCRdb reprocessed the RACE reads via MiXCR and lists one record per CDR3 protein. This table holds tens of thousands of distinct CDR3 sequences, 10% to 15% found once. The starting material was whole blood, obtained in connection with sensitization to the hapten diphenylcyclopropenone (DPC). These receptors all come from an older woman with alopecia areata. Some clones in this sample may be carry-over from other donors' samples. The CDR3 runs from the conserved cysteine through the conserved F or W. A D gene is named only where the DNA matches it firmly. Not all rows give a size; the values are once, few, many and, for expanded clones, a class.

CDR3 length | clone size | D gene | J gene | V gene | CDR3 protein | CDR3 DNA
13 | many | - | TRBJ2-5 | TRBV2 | CASSRDFQETQYF | TGTGCCAGCAGCCGGGATTTCCAAGAGACCCAGTACTTC
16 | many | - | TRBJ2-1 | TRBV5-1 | CASSPEGWPNDNEQFF | TGCGCCAGCAGCCCCGAGGGTTGGCCCAACGACAATGAGCAGTTCTTC
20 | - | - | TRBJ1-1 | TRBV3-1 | CASSQDQGGWQGSRKGEAFF | TGTGCCAGCAGCCAAGATCAAGGTGGGTGGCAGGGAAGCCGGAAAGGTGAAGCTTTCTTT
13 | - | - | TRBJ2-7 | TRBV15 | CATSRDLRNEQYF | TGTGCCACCAGCAGAGATCTGAGGAACGAGCAGTACTTC
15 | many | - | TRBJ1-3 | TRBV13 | CASRLGIHSGNTIYF | TGTGCCAGCAGATTGGGCATCCACTCTGGAAACACCATATATTTT
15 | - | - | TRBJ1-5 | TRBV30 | CAWSGGDTGHQPQHF | TGTGCCTGGAGTGGTGGGGACACAGGACATCAGCCCCAGCATTTT
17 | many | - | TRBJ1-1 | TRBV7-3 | CASSPAMGVLMNTEAFF | TGTGCCAGCAGCCCTGCGATGGGAGTTCTTATGAACACTGAAGCTTTCTTT
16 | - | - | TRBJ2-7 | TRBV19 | CASTLGGEGGTYEQYF | TGTGCCAGTACTTTAGGGGGCGAAGGAGGGACCTACGAGCAGTACTTC
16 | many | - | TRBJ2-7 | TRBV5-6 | CASSLYVRRDSYEQYF | TGTGCCAGCAGCTTGTATGTTCGCCGGGACTCCTACGAGCAGTACTTC
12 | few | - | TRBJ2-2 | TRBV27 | CASSFSAGELFF | TGTGCCAGCAGTTTCTCGGCCGGGGAGCTGTTTTTT
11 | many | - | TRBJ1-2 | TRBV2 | CASSRAAGYTF | TGTGCCAGCAGCAGGGCCGCTGGCTACACCTTC
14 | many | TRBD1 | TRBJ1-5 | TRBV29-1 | CSVKDRGSNQPQHF | TGCAGCGTCAAGGACAGGGGCTCCAATCAGCCCCAGCATTTT
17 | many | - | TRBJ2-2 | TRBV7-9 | CASSLNQLTANTGELFF | TGTGCCAGCAGCCTCAACCAACTCACCGCGAACACCGGGGAGCTGTTTTTT
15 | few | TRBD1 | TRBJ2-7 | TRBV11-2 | CASSYPGTGTYEQYF | TGTGCCAGCAGCTATCCCGGGACAGGGACCTACGAGCAGTACTTC
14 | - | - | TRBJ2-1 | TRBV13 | CASSLGRSWGEQFF | TGTGCCAGCAGCTTAGGCAGATCGTGGGGTGAGCAGTTCTTC
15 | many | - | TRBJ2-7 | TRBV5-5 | CASSLMMARTYEQYF | TGTGCCAGCAGCTTGATGATGGCCAGAACCTACGAGCAGTACTTC
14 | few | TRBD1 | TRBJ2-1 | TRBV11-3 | CASSSQGPQNEQFF | TGTGCCAGCAGCTCACAGGGGCCCCAGAATGAGCAGTTCTTC
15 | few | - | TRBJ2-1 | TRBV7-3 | CASSRSPDSYNEQFF | TGTGCCAGCAGCCGTTCCCCTGACTCCTACAATGAGCAGTTCTTC
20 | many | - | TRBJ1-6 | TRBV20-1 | CSARNLINPGLSTYNSPLHF | TGCAGTGCTAGAAACCTCATTAACCCCGGCCTGAGCACCTATAATTCACCCCTCCACTTT